The next 20 T cell receptor beta chains were all read from a single sample in a study of cytomegalovirus exposure and HLA in healthy donors. Clones were read by immunoSEQ multiplex PCR, and TCRdb kept only the in-frame ones, dropping some. The sample lists some 78,000 clones; almost 97% were seen once. Sequenced: PBMCs. The receptors stem from a man between 18 and 29 years old in good health and CMV-seropositive.

This clone was seen a single time. V is TRBV29-1 and J is TRBJ1-2; 8 bases are shared with TRBD1. The V gene's germline CDR1 is SQVTM and CDR2 ANQGSEA. The V segment lost 4 bases and the J segment 7 bases; nucleotides outside the gene matches: 11. The CDR3 totals 14 residues. CDR3 in amino acids: CSVGLSRGHGGYTF. In DNA, the CDR3 is TGCAGCGTTGGTCTGTCCAGGGGGCACGGTGGCTACACCTTC. The variable domain in full, completed from reference TRBV29-1 and TRBJ1-2, reads SAVISQKPSRDICQRGTSLTIQCQVDSQVTMMFWYRQQPGQSLTLIATANQGSEATYESGFVIDKFPISRPNLTFSTLTVSNMSPEDSSIYLCSVGLSRGHGGYTFGSGTRLTVV.

The rearrangement uses TRBV21-1 and TRBJ2-1; the listed D gene, TRBD2, was not tested against the DNA. TRBV21-1 is a documented pseudogene. The CDR3 is 14 residues long. The CDR3 sequence: CALSASIPYNEQFF. The DNA of the CDR3 is TGTGCCCTTTCTGCGAGCATCCCCTACAATGAGCAGTTCTTC.

This clone has more than one count but fewer than ten. The rearrangement joins TRBV7-9 to TRBJ1-4, with unresolved D. V lost 5 bases, J lost 8 bases, and 15 bases lay in between. This CDR3 has 14 amino acids. CDR1 is SEHNR and CDR2 is FQNEAQ in the germline V gene (reference sequence). CDR3 sequence (DNA): TGTGCCAGCAGCCGCCGAGGGATGGGGGAAAAACTGTTTTTT. It specifies CASSRRGMGEKLFF.

The CDR3 loop reads CAWDLVQGAYNEQFF. In nucleotides, the CDR3 is TGTGCCTGGGATTTGGTGCAGGGGGCCTACAATGAGCAGTTCTTC. V is TRBV30 and J is TRBJ2-1, with 7 positions matching TRBD1. Trimming cost V 5 bases and J 2 bases; bases outside gene matches: 9. CDR1 and CDR2 from the germline V gene are GTSNPN and SVGIG (reference sequence). The CDR3 is 15 residues long.

The genes are TRBV6-1 and TRBJ2-7, with 9 bases matching TRBD2. The junction had 14 bases not matched to a gene; V was cut back by 4 bases and J by 4 bases. This CDR3 has 17 residues. In germline, CDR1 is MNHNS, CDR2 SASEGT. CDR3 DNA sequence: TGTGCCAGCAGTGGACTAGCGGCCAACCCGATTCCTTACGAGCAGTACTTC. Its protein is CASSGLAANPIPYEQYF.

The J gene is TRBJ2-7, the V gene TRBV28; maybe TRBD1 (5 bases). The CDR3 is 14 residues long. V lost 3 bases to trimming and J lost 3 bases, with 12 bases between them. From germline, CDR1 is MDHEN and CDR2 SYDVKM. The CDR3 bases are TGTGCCAGCAGTTTGCAGGGTGCCCTCTACGAGCAGTACTTC. Translating gives CASSLQGALYEQYF.

This clone was seen a few times. The junction shows a germline mismatch at one end, possibly a read error. The V gene is TRBV29-1, the J gene TRBJ1-1, with a weak D call TRBD1 (5 bases). The germline V gene has CDR1 SQVTM and CDR2 ANQGSEA. There are 14 residues in the CDR3. The CDR3 loop reads CSAEMGGGGTEAFF. In DNA form, the CDR3 reads TGCAGCGCTGAAATGGGGGGAGGAGGCACTGAAGCTTTCTTT.

This clone was found once. This sequence joins TRBV25-1 and TRBJ1-2, with a weak D call TRBD1 (5 bases). The CDR3 consists of 14 residues. Germline assignment: CDR1 MGHDK and CDR2 SYGVNS. The V and J ends lost 4 bases and 2 bases respectively, with 11 bases between them. The CDR3, as DNA: TGTGCCAGCAGTGGGGGGGTTGGAAACTATGGCTACACCTTC. It specifies CASSGGVGNYGYTF.

The rearrangement links TRBV30 to TRBJ2-7; TRBD1 is a possible D gene (5 bases). The V gene's germline CDR1 is GTSNPN and CDR2 SVGIG (reference sequence). CDR3 size: 13 residues. Deletions cut 3 bases from V and 2 bases from J, with 11 bases between. CDR3 bases: TGTGCCTGGAGGGGGCCCACCCCCTACGAGCAGTACTTC. Translation gives CAWRGPTPYEQYF.

The J gene is TRBJ1-2, the V gene TRBV19; 7 nucleotides agree with TRBD1. Germline CDR1 and CDR2: LNHDA and SQIVND (reference sequence). With 8 bases clipped from V and 6 bases from J, the junction kept 18 bases outside the gene matches. This CDR3 has 16 residues. The CDR3 DNA sequence: TGTGCCAGTGACGCAGGGGGAAGCTCCTCCGTTGATGGCTACACCTTC. Amino acid sequence: CASDAGGSSSVDGYTF.

The rearrangement links TRBV27 to TRBJ2-1, with D maybe TRBD1 (6 bases). The V gene's germline CDR1 is MNHEY and CDR2 SMNVEV (reference sequence). The CDR3 consists of 12 residues. Trimming left V 7 bases short and J 6 bases short, with 10 bases between. In DNA, the CDR3 is TGTGCCAGCACGACAGGAATCAATGAGCAGTTCTTC. Amino acids: CASTTGINEQFF.

The chain joins TRBV7-9 to TRBJ1-4; no definite D call. V shed 1 base and J shed 7 bases, with 16 bases lying between them. The germline V gene has CDR1 SEHNR and CDR2 FQNEAQ (reference sequence). The CDR3 has 16 amino acids. CDR3 coding DNA: TGTGCCAGCAGCTTAGTACGACTAGCAGGCGGTGAAAAACTGTTTTTT. This translates into CASSLVRLAGGEKLFF.

The chain uses TRBV18 and TRBJ1-4, with D possibly being TRBD1 (6 bases). The CDR3 loop spans 16 amino acids. V dropped 6 bases and J dropped 0 bases, with 14 bases sitting between them. Germline loops: CDR1 KGHSH, CDR2 LQKENI. Written as DNA, the CDR3 is TGTGCCAGCTCGTCGGACAGACTTCCAACTAATGAAAAACTGTTTTTT. It translates to CASSSDRLPTNEKLFF. The full variable domain, with the rest looked up from reference TRBV18 and TRBJ1-4, is NAGVMQNPRHLVRRRGQEARLRCSPMKGHSHVYWYRQLPEEGLKFMVYLQKENIIDESGMPKERFSAEFPKEGPSILRIQQVVRGDSAAYFCASSSDRLPTNEKLFFGSGTQLSVL.

The chain carries TRBV7-9 and TRBJ1-2; TRBD1 matches 9 bases. The trim removed 1 base at V and 3 bases at J, leaving 9 bases unmatched. CDR3 size: 17 residues. Germline CDR1 and CDR2: SEHNR and FQNEAQ (reference sequence). In DNA form, the CDR3 reads TGTGCCAGCAGCTTAGAGGACAGGGGTCATACTCACTATGGCTACACCTTC. This codes for CASSLEDRGHTHYGYTF.

V usage is TRBV9 and J usage is TRBJ2-3, with 8 nucleotides matching TRBD2. The J segment lost 4 bases and the V segment lost 0 bases, leaving 7 bases of the junction unmatched. The CDR3 is made up of 16 amino acids. CDR1 is SGDLS and CDR2 is YYNGEE in the germline V gene. CDR3: CASSVAGGAVADTQYF. DNA of the CDR3: TGTGCCAGCAGCGTAGCCGGGGGGGCAGTCGCAGATACGCAGTATTTT.

The sample holds one count of this clone. The CDR3 nucleotides are TGTGCCAGCAGTGAATTTCAGGGGGCCAATGAGCAGTTCTTC. Amino acid sequence: CASSEFQGANEQFF. This chain joins TRBV2 and TRBJ2-1; the match to TRBD1 covers 8 bases. V dropped 2 bases and J dropped 6; count of bases not matched to a gene: 3. CDR3 length: 14 amino acids. Germline CDR1 is SNHLY and CDR2 is FYNNEI.

The chain couples TRBV5-4 to TRBJ2-5; 9 bases match TRBD1. Losses at the gene ends were 4 bases for V and 5 bases for J; bases not matched to a gene: 6. Germline V CDR1 and CDR2: SGHNT, YYREEE (reference sequence). This CDR3 is built from 14 residues. CDR3 coding DNA: TGTGCCAGCAGCCCACGGACAGGGGAGGAGACCCAGTACTTC. This translates into CASSPRTGEETQYF.

The rearrangement uses TRBV10-1 and TRBJ1-1; maybe TRBD1 (5 bases). There are 13 residues in the CDR3. CDR1 is WNHNN, CDR2 SYGVQD, per germline (reference sequence). V lost 6 bases and J 5 bases, leaving 13 bases between the germline ends. CDR3 sequence reads: CASSKSRGTEAFF. CDR3 sequence (DNA): TGCGCCAGCAGCAAGTCCCGGGGGACTGAAGCTTTCTTT.

This clone was seen a single time. The genes are TRBV11-2 and TRBJ2-1, with 11 nucleotides matching TRBD2. The V gene end was trimmed by 3 bases and the J gene end by 4 bases; junction bases not matched to a gene: 2. Germline V gene lookup returns CDR1 SGHAT and CDR2 FQNNGV. CDR3 length: 15 amino acids. The CDR3 region is CASSFSGRAYNEQFF. The CDR3 DNA reads TGTGCCAGCAGCTTTAGCGGGAGGGCTTACAATGAGCAGTTCTTC.

The rearrangement links TRBV10-2 to TRBJ2-3; tentative D call: TRBD2 (6 bases). V shed 8 bases and J shed 2 bases, with 14 bases lying between them. Per the germline V gene, CDR1 is WSHSY and CDR2 is SAAADI. The CDR3 loop spans 14 amino acids. CDR3 DNA sequence: TGCGCCAGCGGCTCGCGGGGCTACACAGATACGCAGTATTTT. Its protein product is CASGSRGYTDTQYF.